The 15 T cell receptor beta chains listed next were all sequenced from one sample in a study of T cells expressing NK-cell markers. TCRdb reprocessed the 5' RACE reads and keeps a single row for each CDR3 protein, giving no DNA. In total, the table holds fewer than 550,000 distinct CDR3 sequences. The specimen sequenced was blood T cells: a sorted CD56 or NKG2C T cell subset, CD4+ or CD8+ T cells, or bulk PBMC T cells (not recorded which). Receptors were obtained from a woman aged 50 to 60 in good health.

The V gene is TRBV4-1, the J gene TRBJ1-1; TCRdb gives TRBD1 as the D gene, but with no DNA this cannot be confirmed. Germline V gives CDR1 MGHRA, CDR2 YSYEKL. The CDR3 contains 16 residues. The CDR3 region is CASSQLWGGKKSEAFF.

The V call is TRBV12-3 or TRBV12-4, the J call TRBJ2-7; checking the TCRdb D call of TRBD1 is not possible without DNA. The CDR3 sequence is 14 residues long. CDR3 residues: CASSPLRLSYEQYF.

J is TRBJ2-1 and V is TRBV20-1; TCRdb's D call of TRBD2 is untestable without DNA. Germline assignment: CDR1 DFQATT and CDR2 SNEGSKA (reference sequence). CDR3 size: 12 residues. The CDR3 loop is CSARGVGNEQFF.

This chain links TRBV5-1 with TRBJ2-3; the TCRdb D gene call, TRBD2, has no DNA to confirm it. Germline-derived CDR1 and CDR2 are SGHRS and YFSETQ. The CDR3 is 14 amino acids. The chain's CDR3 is CASSLTGGSDTQYF.

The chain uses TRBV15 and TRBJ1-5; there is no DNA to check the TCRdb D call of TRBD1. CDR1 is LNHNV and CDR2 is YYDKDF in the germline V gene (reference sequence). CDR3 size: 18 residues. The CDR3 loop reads CATSNWDRDDLSNQPQHF.

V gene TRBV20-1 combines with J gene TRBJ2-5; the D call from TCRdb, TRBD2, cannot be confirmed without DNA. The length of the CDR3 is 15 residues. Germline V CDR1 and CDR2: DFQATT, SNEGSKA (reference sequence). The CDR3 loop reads CSATLDSGYQETQYF.

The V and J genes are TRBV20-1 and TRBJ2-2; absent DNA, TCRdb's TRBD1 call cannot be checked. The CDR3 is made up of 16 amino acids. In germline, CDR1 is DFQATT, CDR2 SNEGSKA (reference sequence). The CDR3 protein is CSALDPGQGFTGELFF.

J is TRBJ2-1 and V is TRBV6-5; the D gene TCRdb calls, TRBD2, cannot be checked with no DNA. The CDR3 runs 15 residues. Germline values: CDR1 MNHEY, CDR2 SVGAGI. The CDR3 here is CASSRTSGKRNEQFF.

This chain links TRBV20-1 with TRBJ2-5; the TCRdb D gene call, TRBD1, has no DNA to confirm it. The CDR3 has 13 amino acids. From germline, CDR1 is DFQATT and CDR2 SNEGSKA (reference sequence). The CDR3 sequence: CSAYRQGQETQYF.

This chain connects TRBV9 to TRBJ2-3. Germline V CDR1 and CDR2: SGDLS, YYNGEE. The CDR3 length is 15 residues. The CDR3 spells CASSPLDPYTDTQYF.

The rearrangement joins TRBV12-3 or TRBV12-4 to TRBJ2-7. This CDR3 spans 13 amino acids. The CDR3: CASTFSGSYEQYF.

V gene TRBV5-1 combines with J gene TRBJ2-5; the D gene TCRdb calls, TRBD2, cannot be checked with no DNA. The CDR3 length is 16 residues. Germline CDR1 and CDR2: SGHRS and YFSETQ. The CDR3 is CASTYRTSGGGETQYF.

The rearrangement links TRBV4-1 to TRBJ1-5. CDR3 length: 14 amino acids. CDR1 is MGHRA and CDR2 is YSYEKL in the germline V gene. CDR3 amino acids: CASSLETSNQPQHF.

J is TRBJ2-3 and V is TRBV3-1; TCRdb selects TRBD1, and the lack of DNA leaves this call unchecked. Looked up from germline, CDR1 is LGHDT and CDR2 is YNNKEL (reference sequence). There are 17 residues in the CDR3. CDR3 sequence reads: CASSHRRQGLSTDTQYF.

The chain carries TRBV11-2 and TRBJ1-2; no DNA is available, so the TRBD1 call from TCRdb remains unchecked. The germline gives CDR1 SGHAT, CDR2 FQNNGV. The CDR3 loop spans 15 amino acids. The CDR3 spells CASSLGDRANYGYTF.